Each of the 27 T cell receptor beta chains below was sequenced from the same sample in a study of cytomegalovirus exposure and HLA in healthy donors. Primers: 60 Vbeta forward and 13 Jbeta reverse. Generated by immunoSEQ multiplex PCR, the TCRdb table keeps only in-frame clones and is missing some. The table includes approximately 100,000 clones, roughly 69% detected once. Material for sequencing was PBMCs. The receptors come from a man aged 45 to 65 in good health and CMV-seropositive.

The rearrangement links TRBV5-1 to TRBJ1-6; 7 bases are a match to TRBD1. Trimming took 3 bases from V and 8 from J; bases not matched to a gene: 8. The CDR3 spans 15 residues. CDR1 is SGHRS and CDR2 is YFSETQ in the germline V gene. The CDR3 sequence: CASSSRHRGHSPLHF. The CDR3 nucleotides are TGCGCCAGCAGCTCCCGACATAGGGGGCATTCACCCCTCCACTTT.

CDR3 sequence reads: CASSTSGGYTF. The CDR3 DNA reads TGTGCCAGTAGTACCTCCGGTGGCTACACCTTC. The chain combines TRBV19 with TRBJ1-2; no clear D. Germline V gene data show CDR1 as LNHDA and CDR2 as SQIVND (reference sequence). The CDR3 is made up of 11 amino acids. V lost 4 bases to trimming and J lost 7 bases, with 7 bases between them.

The CDR3 region has the DNA TGTGCCAGCAGCCGGACAGGGGGAAATGAAAAACTGTTTTTT. It translates to CASSRTGGNEKLFF. The chain combines TRBV6-1 with TRBJ1-4; 10 nucleotides match TRBD1. Germline trimming cut 6 bases from V and 5 bases from J; bases unmatched to any gene: 3. CDR1 and CDR2 from the germline V gene are MNHNS and SASEGT. There are 14 residues in the CDR3.

The chain combines TRBV5-1 with TRBJ2-1; D perhaps matches TRBD1 (5 bases). CDR1 and CDR2 from the germline V gene are SGHRS and YFSETQ. V dropped 3 bases and J dropped 11 bases, with 18 bases sitting between them. This CDR3 is built from 14 residues. The CDR3 protein is CASSSSIDRAQQFF. The CDR3 region has the DNA TGCGCCAGCAGCTCTTCGATCGACAGAGCCCAGCAGTTCTTC.

This chain links TRBV18 with TRBJ1-1; D possibly corresponds to TRBD1 (5 bases). The CDR3 contains 15 residues. In germline, CDR1 is KGHSH, CDR2 LQKENI. The V end lost 2 bases, the J end lost 3 bases, and 13 bases lay between the germline ends. The CDR3 sequence: CASSPGAPWDTEAFF. In DNA form, the CDR3 reads TGTGCCAGCTCACCAGGGGCACCATGGGACACTGAAGCTTTCTTT. Together with reference TRBV18 and TRBJ1-1, the CDR3 gives the full variable domain: NAGVMQNPRHLVRRRGQEARLRCSPMKGHSHVYWYRQLPEEGLKFMVYLQKENIIDESGMPKERFSAEFPKEGPSILRIQQVVRGDSAAYFCASSPGAPWDTEAFFGQGTRLTVV.

This sequence joins TRBV6-5 and TRBJ2-5; 8 nucleotides agree with TRBD1. The J call may be faulty, since TRBJ2-7 better matches the DNA end. The CDR3 has 14 amino acids. Germline CDR1 is MNHEY and CDR2 is SVGAGI. The CDR3 reads CASISDRGSYEQYF. The CDR3 DNA reads as TGTGCCAGCATTTCCGACAGGGGCTCCTACGAGCAGTACTTC.

The V and J genes are TRBV18 and TRBJ2-5; 9 nucleotides agree with TRBD1. V lost 5 bases, J lost 11 bases, and 15 bases stayed unmatched. This CDR3 spans 15 amino acids. Germline V lookup: CDR1 KGHSH, CDR2 LQKENI. The CDR3 loop is CASSFAVTGGGEQYF. The DNA of the CDR3 is TGTGCCAGCTCATTTGCAGTGACAGGGGGAGGTGAGCAGTACTTC.

This clone occurred once. V is TRBV11-3 and J is TRBJ2-2, with D perhaps TRBD1 (6 bases). Germline loops: CDR1 SGHNT, CDR2 YENEEA. CDR3 size: 15 residues. The V end was cut by 1 base, the J end by 1 base, with 7 bases between. CDR3 DNA sequence: TGTGCCAGCAGCTTAGGAGGGGGGAACACCGGGGAGCTGTTTTTT. This gives the protein CASSLGGGNTGELFF.

The J gene is TRBJ2-2, the V gene TRBV5-5, with 10 positions matching TRBD2. The CDR3 has 17 amino acids. Trimming removed 6 bases from V and 4 bases from J; junction bases left unmatched: 12. Germline lookup yields CDR1 SGHKS and CDR2 YYEKEE (reference sequence). The CDR3 coding sequence is TGTGCCAGCACCATTGGGACCAGCGGGAGGGCCACCGGGGAGCTGTTTTTT. Its protein product is CASTIGTSGRATGELFF.

This chain joins TRBV9 and TRBJ2-2; D gene uncertain. CDR3 length: 14 amino acids. V gave up 4 bases and J gave up 3 bases, with 10 bases separating them. CDR1 and CDR2 from the germline V gene are SGDLS and YYNGEE. CDR3 amino acids: CASSPRQYTGELFF. The CDR3 nucleotides read TGTGCCAGCAGCCCGCGGCAGTACACCGGGGAGCTGTTTTTT.

This sequence joins TRBV15 and TRBJ2-3, with D possibly matching TRBD2 (6 bases). CDR1 and CDR2 (germline): LNHNV, YYDKDF (reference sequence). The CDR3 is 13 amino acids. The V gene lost 7 bases and the J gene lost 2 bases, with 10 bases spanning the gap. The CDR3 DNA reads TGTGCCACCAAAACGGGGGACACAGATACGCAGTATTTT. As protein: CATKTGDTDTQYF.

This clone was seen just once. This sequence joins TRBV2 and TRBJ2-7; D uncertain. Germline CDR1 reads SNHLY; CDR2 reads FYNNEI. Trimming took off 8 bases at V and 6 bases at J, with 11 bases between the two ends. CDR3 length: 11 residues. CDR3 region: CASRLLPEQYF. DNA of the CDR3: TGTGCCAGCCGACTTCTCCCCGAGCAGTACTTC.

This sequence joins TRBV7-3 and TRBJ1-1, with no clear D. The CDR3 has 15 residues. Germline CDR1 is SGHTA and CDR2 is FQGTGA. V gave up 5 bases and J gave up 2 bases, with 15 bases separating them. CDR3 region: CASSMAHRANTEAFF. CDR3 bases: TGTGCCAGCAGCATGGCTCACAGAGCAAACACTGAAGCTTTCTTT.

The table lists this clone with a few counts. V is TRBV14 and J is TRBJ2-3; 10 bases align to TRBD1. The CDR3 loop spans 15 amino acids. Per germline, CDR1 SGHDN and CDR2 FVKESK. The ends lost 3 bases at V and 5 bases at J; junction bases unmatched: 5. The DNA for the CDR3 is TGTGCCAGCAGCCATACAGGGACAGGGGAAGATACGCAGTATTTT. Translating gives CASSHTGTGEDTQYF.

The CDR3 reads CASSIGSGSYEQYF. CDR3 nucleotides: TGTGCCAGTAGTATCGGTAGCGGGTCCTACGAGCAGTACTTC. This chain uses TRBV19 with TRBJ2-7, with 7 positions matching TRBD2. Germline-derived CDR1 and CDR2 are LNHDA and SQIVND (reference sequence). CDR3 length: 14 amino acids. V dropped 3 bases and J dropped 1; count of bases not matched to a gene: 3.

The chain recombines TRBV7-2 with TRBJ2-7; 11 bases line up with TRBD2. This CDR3 is 15 amino acids long. With V trimmed by 4 bases and J by 1 base, 3 bases remained unmatched. Germline-derived CDR1 and CDR2 are SGHTA and FQGNSA. CDR3 residues: CASSYIAGGSYEQYF. CDR3 nucleotides: TGTGCCAGCAGCTATATAGCGGGAGGGTCCTACGAGCAGTACTTC.

V gene TRBV18 combines with J gene TRBJ2-4; the match to TRBD1 covers 9 bases. The CDR3 is made up of 16 amino acids. Trimming removed 3 bases from V and 8 bases from J; junction bases left unmatched: 11. Germline CDR1 and CDR2: KGHSH and LQKENI. The CDR3 reads CASSPPGTGRVDIQYF. CDR3 coding DNA: TGTGCCAGCTCACCTCCCGGGACAGGGAGGGTGGACATTCAGTACTTC.

The rearrangement joins TRBV5-1 to TRBJ2-5; possible D gene TRBD1, 5 bases. Trimming shortened V by 1 base and J by 4 bases, and 14 bases separated the two germline ends. The V gene's germline CDR1 is SGHRS and CDR2 YFSETQ. This CDR3 is built from 15 residues. The CDR3 is CASSLIDSLRETQYF. The CDR3 nucleotides are TGCGCCAGCAGCTTGATCGACAGCCTCCGAGAGACCCAGTACTTC.

V is TRBV18 and J is TRBJ2-5; D gene uncertain. The CDR3 is made up of 12 amino acids. Germline values: CDR1 KGHSH, CDR2 LQKENI. Deletions cut 6 bases from V and 2 bases from J, with 7 bases between. The CDR3 nucleotides read TGTGCCAGCTCGTCCAGACAAGAGACCCAGTACTTC. Its protein product is CASSSRQETQYF.

This clone was seen only once. V gene TRBV27 combines with J gene TRBJ1-5, with no clear D. The CDR3 loop spans 15 amino acids. Germline V lookup: CDR1 MNHEY, CDR2 SMNVEV (reference sequence). V was trimmed by 8 bases and J by 0 bases, leaving 14 bases between them. This chain's CDR3 is CASREQSYSNQPQHF. In DNA form, the CDR3 reads TGTGCCAGCCGGGAACAGTCATATAGCAATCAGCCCCAGCATTTT.

The CDR3 spells CASSLSSYNEQYF. Written as DNA, the CDR3 is TGTGCCAGCAGCTTGAGTAGCTATAACGAGCAGTACTTC. The V and J genes are TRBV5-4 and TRBJ2-7; D not resolved. V was pared by 1 base and J by 5 bases, with 10 bases between. The CDR3 spans 13 residues. Germline V gene lookup returns CDR1 SGHNT and CDR2 YYREEE (reference sequence).

This clone was recorded only once. This chain connects TRBV19 to TRBJ1-1; D not certain. The V end lost 6 bases, the J end lost 1 base, and 9 bases lay between the germline ends. This CDR3 is built from 13 residues. CDR1 and CDR2 from the germline V gene are LNHDA and SQIVND (reference sequence). The CDR3 loop is CASSAIQNTEAFF. In nucleotides, the CDR3 is TGTGCCAGTAGCGCCATACAGAACACTGAAGCTTTCTTT. Full variable domain (missing parts from reference TRBV19 and TRBJ1-1): DGGITQSPKYLFRKEGQNVTLSCEQNLNHDAMYWYRQDPGQGLRLIYYSQIVNDFQKGDIAEGYSVSREKKESFPLTVTSAQKNPTAFYLCASSAIQNTEAFFGQGTRLTVV.

The V gene is TRBV19, the J gene TRBJ2-2, with 13 bases that match TRBD2. Trimming cost V 7 bases and J 0 bases; bases outside gene matches: 5. This CDR3 is 17 amino acids long. Per germline, CDR1 LNHDA and CDR2 SQIVND (reference sequence). CDR3: CASTSLAGGPNTGELFF. The CDR3, as DNA: TGTGCCAGTACCTCACTAGCGGGGGGGCCGAACACCGGGGAGCTGTTTTTT.

The rearrangement links TRBV2 to TRBJ2-2; D not certain. Trimming took 8 bases from V and 4 from J, leaving 8 bases between them. The germline CDR1 and CDR2 sequences are SNHLY and FYNNEI. CDR3 size: 12 residues. Here the CDR3 reads CASGLSTGELFF. The DNA of the CDR3 is TGTGCCAGCGGTCTGAGCACCGGGGAGCTGTTTTTT.

J is TRBJ2-5 and V is TRBV9; maybe TRBD2 (6 bases). CDR3 length: 15 amino acids. Trimming removed 4 bases at V and 5 bases at J, with 18 bases between. CDR1 and CDR2 from the germline V gene are SGDLS and YYNGEE. CDR3 loop: CASSTPSGGVETQYF. The CDR3 DNA reads as TGTGCCAGCAGCACACCTTCCGGCGGGGTGGAGACCCAGTACTTC.

The chain uses TRBV5-1 and TRBJ2-5, with 10 bases lining up with TRBD2. This CDR3 comprises 16 residues. Germline CDR1 is SGHRS and CDR2 is YFSETQ. V lost 2 bases to trimming and J lost 5 bases; unmatched junction nucleotides: 9. The CDR3 spells CASSFGKRGGRETQYF. The CDR3 coding sequence is TGCGCCAGCAGCTTTGGCAAGCGGGGGGGCCGCGAGACCCAGTACTTC. Full variable domain (rest looked up from reference TRBV5-1 and TRBJ2-5): KAGVTQTPRYLIKTRGQQVTLSCSPISGHRSVSWYQQTPGQGLQFLFEYFSETQRNKGNFPGRFSGRQFSNSRSEMNVSTLELGDSALYLCASSFGKRGGRETQYFGPGTRLLVL.

The gene calls are TRBV5-1 and TRBJ2-7, with TRBD2 identical over 13 bases. V was pared by 3 bases and J by 3 bases, with 3 bases of the junction left unmatched. The germline gives CDR1 SGHRS, CDR2 YFSETQ. The CDR3 loop spans 15 amino acids. The CDR3 nucleotides are TGCGCCAGCAGCTGGGGGACTAGCGGGAACTACGAGCAGTACTTC. This gives the protein CASSWGTSGNYEQYF.